The 18 T cell receptor beta chains presented below share a single source sample, sequenced in a study of molecular identifiers for immune sequencing clone quantification. MiXCR, applied by TCRdb to the PCR reads, yields one record per CDR3 protein. Among around 470,000 distinct CDR3 sequences listed, about 26% were seen once. The specimen was naive CD8+ T cells from blood, with Jurkat cell RNA spiked in. As for subset: FACS-sorted CD8+CD4-CCR7+CD45RA+ naive T cells. Every receptor here comes from a human donor in good health. Some libraries in this study had Jurkat cell RNA spiked in.

The genes are TRBV6-1 and TRBJ1-4; possibly TRBD1 for D (6 bases). CDR1 and CDR2 from the germline V gene are MNHNS and SASEGT. Trimming pared 4 bases from V and 4 bases from J, leaving 16 bases between. This CDR3 region has 16 residues. The CDR3 loop reads CASSAIQGPGNEKLFF. CDR3 DNA sequence: TGTGCCAGCAGTGCGATACAGGGTCCGGGTAATGAAAAACTGTTTTTT.

In regard to this clonotype: A much larger clone sits a single nucleotide away, making a read error possible. DNA of the CDR3: TGTGCCAGCAGTTACGTCGTGGGCTACGAGCTGTACTTC. Translated: CASSYVVGYELYF. The J gene is TRBJ2-7, the V gene TRBV6-5; D is ambiguous. Germline V CDR1 and CDR2: MNHEY, SVGAGI. The CDR3 spans 13 residues.

In this sample, this clonotype turned up many times. The gene calls are TRBV12-3 or TRBV12-4 and TRBJ2-3; TRBD2 matches 10 bases. V lost 4 bases and J lost 5; bases outside the gene matches: 21. This CDR3 is built from 20 residues. The CDR3 reads CASSSNNLEIAGGWKDTQYF. Written as DNA, the CDR3 is TGTGCCAGCAGTTCAAATAACCTCGAAATAGCGGGAGGATGGAAAGATACGCAGTATTTT.

This clonotype was recorded a few times. The chain recombines TRBV5-6 with TRBJ2-1, with D unresolved. The ends were cut back, 0 bases at V and 4 bases at J, with 8 bases in the middle. The CDR3 consists of 14 residues. The germline gives CDR1 SGHDT, CDR2 YYEEEE. CDR3 nucleotides: TGTGCCAGCAGCTTGGAGGCCAGATACAATGAGCAGTTCTTC. This encodes CASSLEARYNEQFF.

J is TRBJ2-6 and V is TRBV7-9, with TRBD2 matching over 14 bases. CDR3 length: 18 residues. V dropped 5 bases and J dropped 0; count of bases not matched to a gene: 3. Germline CDR1 is SEHNR and CDR2 is FQNEAQ (reference sequence). The CDR3 DNA sequence: TGTGCCAGCAGCCCGGGACTAGCGGGAGACTCTGGGGCCAACGTCCTGACTTTC. Amino acid sequence: CASSPGLAGDSGANVLTF.

This clonotype was detected many times. The rearrangement links TRBV7-2 to TRBJ2-1, with TRBD2 matching 9 bases. Germline lookup yields CDR1 SGHTA and CDR2 FQGNSA. CDR3 size: 15 residues. V lost 2 bases and J lost 4; bases outside the gene matches: 3. The CDR3 sequence: CASSLPTSGYNEQFF. Here the CDR3 DNA reads TGTGCCAGCAGCTTACCTACTAGCGGGTACAATGAGCAGTTCTTC. Drawing the rest from reference TRBV7-2 and TRBJ2-1, the complete variable domain is GAGVSQSPSNKVTEKGKDVELRCDPISGHTALYWYRQSLGQGLEFLIYFQGNSAPDKSGLPSDRFSAERTGGSVSTLTIQRTQQEDSAVYLCASSLPTSGYNEQFFGPGTRLTVL.

V gene TRBV4-1 combines with J gene TRBJ2-3; the D is unclear. V was pared by 6 bases and J by 11 bases, with 24 bases between. Germline lookup yields CDR1 MGHRA and CDR2 YSYEKL. This CDR3 contains 15 residues. The CDR3 sequence is CASSPTSDSPEGQYF. DNA for the CDR3: TGCGCCAGCAGTCCTACTTCTGACTCACCGGAAGGGCAGTATTTT.

This clonotype was observed a few times. This sequence may be a read error, since a much larger clone differs from it by one base. This chain uses TRBV29-1 with TRBJ1-1, with unresolved D. Germline CDR1 SQVTM, CDR2 ANQGSEA. The CDR3 has 13 amino acids. This CDR3 is CSGEGGVFTEAFF. Here the CDR3 DNA reads TGCAGCGGTGAAGGAGGAGTCTTCACTGAAGCTTTCTTT.

This clonotype was seen a few times. The J gene is TRBJ1-1, the V gene TRBV27, with a possible D match to TRBD1 (6 bases). Deletions cut 6 bases from V and 5 bases from J, with 16 bases between. The CDR3 length is 14 residues. Germline V gene lookup returns CDR1 MNHEY and CDR2 SMNVEV (reference sequence). CDR3 nucleotide sequence: TGTGCCAGCAGGCTAGGGGGAGGGGCGACTGAAGCTTTCTTT. Its translation is CASRLGGGATEAFF.

V is TRBV6-4 and J is TRBJ1-1; 12 bases align to TRBD1. Germline trimming cut 6 bases from V and 6 bases from J; bases unmatched to any gene: 5. The CDR3 is made up of 14 amino acids. Germline-derived CDR1 and CDR2 are MRHNA and SNTAGT. Here the CDR3 DNA reads TGTGCCAGCAGCGAGGGACAGGGGGCCGCTGAAGCTTTCTTT. Amino acids: CASSEGQGAAEAFF.

To note about this clonotype: A much larger clone lies a single base off, so this may be a read error. This chain uses TRBV5-6 with TRBJ2-7; no firm D call. The V end was cut by 1 base, the J end by 5 bases, with 4 bases between. Germline lookup yields CDR1 SGHDT and CDR2 YYEEEE. CDR3 length: 11 amino acids. CDR3 loop: CASSLYDEQYF. The CDR3 nucleotides are TGTGCCAGCAGCTTGTACGACGAGCAGTACTTC.

The sample holds a few counts of this clonotype. The chain couples TRBV4-1 to TRBJ2-5, with D possibly TRBD2 on 7 matching bases. Per the germline V gene, CDR1 is MGHRA and CDR2 is YSYEKL. V dropped 1 base and J dropped 2 bases, with 20 bases sitting between them. The CDR3 is 18 amino acids. The CDR3: CASSQVPGGSGQQETQYF. Here the CDR3 DNA reads TGCGCCAGCAGCCAAGTCCCCGGGGGGTCCGGACAGCAAGAGACCCAGTACTTC.

Remarks on this clonotype: This sequence may be a read error, since a much larger clone differs from it by one base. The genes are TRBV6-5 and TRBJ2-3, with 9 bases aligning to TRBD2. Trimming removed 5 bases from V and 2 bases from J; junction bases left unmatched: 8. The CDR3 is 16 residues long. The germline gives CDR1 MNHEY, CDR2 SVGAGI. In DNA form, the CDR3 reads TGTGCCAGCAGTCACCACGGCGGGGGGGTCACAGATACGCAGTATTTT. Translation gives CASSHHGGGVTDTQYF.

Ten or more counts support this clonotype. The genes are TRBV20-1 and TRBJ2-3, with D hard to call. The CDR3 is 14 residues long. CDR1 is DFQATT, CDR2 SNEGSKA, per germline (reference sequence). V was clipped by 7 bases and J by 3 bases, with 17 bases between them. CDR3 nucleotide sequence: TGCAGTGTGCTTCAGGTCTCATCGACAGATACGCAGTATTTT. It is translated as CSVLQVSSTDTQYF.

In its sample, this clonotype was seen many times. J is TRBJ2-7 and V is TRBV5-1, with D hard to call. Trimming left V 1 base short and J 3 bases short, with 8 bases between. Germline V CDR1 and CDR2: SGHRS, YFSETQ. The CDR3 is made up of 13 amino acids. Written as DNA, the CDR3 is TGCGCCAGCAGCTTGACAGTTGACTACGAGCAGTACTTC. Amino acids: CASSLTVDYEQYF.

The chain links TRBV20-1 to TRBJ2-7; 11 bases line up with TRBD1. The CDR3 has 15 residues. J was trimmed by 2 bases and V by 3 bases; bases with no gene match: 6. The germline V gene has CDR1 DFQATT and CDR2 SNEGSKA (reference sequence). CDR3 nucleotides: TGCAGTGCTAGGCTAGCGGACAGGGGGCCCTACGAGCAGTACTTC. This encodes CSARLADRGPYEQYF.

This clonotype was detected only a few times. J is TRBJ1-2 and V is TRBV4-1; D is perhaps TRBD1 (5 bases). CDR1 is MGHRA, CDR2 YSYEKL, per germline. The V end lost 0 bases, the J end lost 7 bases, and 9 bases lay between the germline ends. This CDR3 region has 13 residues. The DNA for the CDR3 is TGCGCCAGCAGCCAAGATCCAGGGACTGGCTACACCTTC. It specifies CASSQDPGTGYTF.

About this clonotype: One end of the junction fails to match germline, which may point to a read error. This rearrangement joins TRBV6-6 to TRBJ2-7; a possible D gene is TRBD1 (5 bases). Germline lookup yields CDR1 MNHNY and CDR2 SVGAGI (reference sequence). The CDR3 loop spans 14 amino acids. CDR3: CARSPGPGSSAQYF. CDR3 nucleotides: TGTGCCCGCAGTCCCGGGCCAGGGTCCTCCGCGCAGTACTTC.